Shown below are 5 T cell receptor beta chains from a single sample sequenced in a study of T cell repertoires in ileal Crohn's disease. Time point meaning: inflamed ileum from the surgical specimen. Produced via immunoSEQ multiplex PCR; TCRdb's table is partial and in-frame only. Here the sample spans some 14,000 clones, approximately 79% being singletons. Sequenced material: ileal tissue. The receptors originated from an adult with Crohn's disease.

The J gene is TRBJ1-2, the V gene TRBV19; D perhaps matches TRBD1 (5 bases). The germline V and J ends were trimmed by 6 bases and 3 bases, with 11 bases remaining between them. From germline, CDR1 is LNHDA and CDR2 SQIVND (reference sequence). CDR3 size: 13 residues. The CDR3 loop is CASRAGVYYGYTF. CDR3 nucleotide sequence: TGTGCCAGTAGGGCGGGGGTTTACTATGGCTACACCTTC.

The CDR3: CASRATGTGRNEKLFF. The CDR3, as DNA: TGTGCCAGTAGAGCAACGGGGACAGGTCGAAATGAAAAACTGTTTTTT. The chain is built from TRBV19 and TRBJ1-4; 8 bases agree with TRBD1. This CDR3 comprises 16 residues. The germline CDR1 and CDR2 sequences are LNHDA and SQIVND (reference sequence). V dropped 6 bases and J dropped 5; count of bases not matched to a gene: 11.

J is TRBJ1-3 and V is TRBV9; D ambiguous. Germline V gene lookup returns CDR1 SGDLS and CDR2 YYNGEE. The CDR3 consists of 16 residues. With 1 base removed from V and 4 bases from J, the gap between germline ends came to 15 bases. The CDR3 DNA follows: TGTGCCAGCAGCGTAAAAAGAGTTTATATCGGAAACACCATATATTTT. This encodes CASSVKRVYIGNTIYF.

The chain combines TRBV14 with TRBJ1-2; D uncertain. V was cut by 1 base and J by 2 bases, with 14 bases left in between. CDR1 is SGHDN and CDR2 is FVKESK in the germline V gene. The CDR3 runs to 16 residues. The CDR3 sequence: CASSQAALGGNYGYTF. CDR3 DNA: TGTGCCAGCAGCCAAGCAGCCTTGGGAGGGAACTATGGCTACACCTTC.

J is TRBJ2-7 and V is TRBV11-2; 10 bases agree with TRBD1. The V and J ends lost 4 bases and 3 bases, in that order; junction bases with no gene match: 3. This CDR3 has 14 residues. Germline values: CDR1 SGHAT, CDR2 FQNNGV. CDR3 nucleotide sequence: TGTGCCAGCAGCTCCGGGACAGGGGTCTACGAGCAGTACTTC. This sequence encodes CASSSGTGVYEQYF.